This TCR beta chain is drawn from a study of shared clonotypes between healthy human individuals (dated by TCRdb to about 2020). Looking at the study overall: The cohort comprised a couple of women and a few men aged 18 to 49 years. Each donor's leukapheresis produced roughly between roughly 0.85 and 9.5 billion PBMCs. To increase sequencing depth and limit assay-specific biases, TCR repertoire library preparation and sequencing were carried out by different laboratories using diverse techniques. The study deeply sequenced blood TCR repertoires of about 5 healthy adults to estimate repertoire size and the extent of clonotype sharing between individuals. For each donor, three plates each were used for CD4 naive and CD4 memory, two plates were used for CD8 naive, and one plate was used for CD8 memory.

Donors were healthy HIV-negative adults with no recently reported acute infections or vaccinations. All donors were Caucasian adults living in Nashville, Tennessee, USA. CD4+ T cells were enriched by magnetic negative selection, after which naive cells were positively selected on CD45RA and the negative fraction was taken as the memory subset. After blood collection by leukapheresis, PBMCs were isolated using Ficoll-Histopaque density gradient centrifugation and then cryopreserved in the vapor phase of liquid nitrogen. Purity and quantity of every magnetically sorted T cell population were checked by analytical flow cytometry. From each sorted fraction, genomic DNA was isolated and quantified by UV absorbance on a Nanodrop 2000c. Using the deep immunoSEQ assay, multiplex PCR amplified TCR CDR3 regions from genomic DNA. Extracted genomic DNA from each cell subset was spread evenly across all wells of several immunoSEQ 96-well plates, with each plate serving as a replicate. Each replicate PCR for sorted subsets received roughly 200 ng genomic DNA, equal to roughly 33,000 T cell genomes. Purified libraries were measured with a Qubit 3.0 fluorometer, size-checked on a Bioanalyzer 2100, and measured again with the KAPA Library Quantification kit. Every immunoSEQ 96-well plate was sequenced on a separate single-read 150-cycle Illumina NextSeq 550 flow cell. In the authors' own workflow: The immunoSEQ output contained only junctional sequences without quality scores, so filtering could not match that applied to full-length reads. Sequences were annotated with PyIR, a Python wrapper for IgBLAST v1.9, and V/J genes and CDR3 were assigned using IMGT germline references. Reads were removed for weak V/J assignments (E-value above 1e-6), missing CDR3, stop codons, out-of-frame junctions, or ambiguous translated residues. V3J clonotypes were defined by identical inferred V gene, J gene, and CDR3 amino acid sequence. The percentage overlap between two repertoires was calculated by dividing the number of shared unique clonotypes by the size of the smaller repertoire. RTK rarefaction, the Chao1 estimator, and Recon v2.1 estimates of unobserved clonotypes were used to assess repertoire richness. Generation probabilities were computed with OLGA for all TCRbeta clonotypes obtained by the gDNA method from several donors. Sourced from immuneACCESS, this table was stored by TCRdb with only in-frame sequences that have V and J called. A share of the clones is absent; for the studies checked, an unresolved V gene accounts for under half, and the remainder has no known explanation. For V, J and clone size, that table is used; D and trimming come from the DNA. The sample table contains about 2.3 million clones; only one count was recorded for 85% to 95% of them. The ten largest clones add up to 0.37% of the sample.

The cysteine opens and the phenylalanine closes a CDR3 of 13 amino acids. The retained sequence is limited to the CDR3, 39 bases, with the frame set at the first base. Looking up the germline V gene yields CDR1 MDHEN and CDR2 SYDVKM. The germline ends are 6 bases apart after V is trimmed by 3 bases and J by 1 base. For this clone: Its specific antigen is unknown. One base away there is no much larger clone; base qualities are not given. Other DNA sequences of this sample code for an identical CDR3.

What the work shows at the level of the full study, not this receptor alone: Clonotypes shared by all four sorted-subset donors showed higher generation probabilities than non-shared clonotypes. Sampling was restricted to blood, and TCR repertoires in tissues likely differ from the TCR repertoires found in blood. Across a handful of donors, approximately 4.9% of naive CD4, approximately 3.5% of naive CD8, under 2.5% of memory CD4, and around 0.4% of memory CD8 clonotypes were shared. Pairwise subsampling led to the expectation that sequencing depth would affect the degree of clonotype sharing among donors. Even with the large sequencing depth, rarefaction of the sorted-subset datasets indicated that sequencing was incomplete. The genetic and exposure-history diversity represented was limited by the small number of donors. Larger estimated clonotype richness was generally found for naive subsets than for memory subsets.

The receptor chain draws on TRBV28 and TRBJ1-1; confidence is insufficient to name the D gene. What was sequenced was naive CD4+ T cells from PBMCs. What this sample's cell subset or site label stands for: CD45RA+ positively selected. The receptor comes from a man between 18 and 35 years old in good health. Some clones in this sample may be carry-over from other donors' samples. The DNA is TGTGCCAGCAGTTTTAGGAGGAACACTGAAGCTTTCTTT. The translation is CASSFRRNTEAFF.